This T cell receptor (beta chain) appears in the sequencing data of a study of T cells in Graves' hyperthyroidism and ophthalmopathy. In the study overall: At the time of initial diagnosis and before any treatment, peripheral blood was collected. Findings and limits, study-wide: Appearing also in blood were most of the thyroid clonotypes expanded above 0.001.

Amplified regions were TCR beta CDR3 sequences from RNA transcripts. During a first-round RT-PCR of the TCR CDR3, the HTBI primer set was used. Each CDR3 protein gets one entry after TCRdb re-called the multiplex PCR reads with MiXCR. This table has about 410,000 distinct CDR3 sequences, about 14% appearing once. This clonotype was found many times. Its specificity is not known. CDR3 length equals 17 residues. From germline, CDR1 is MNHNS and CDR2 SASEGT. V gave up 5 bases and J gave up 7 bases, with 26 bases separating them. This clonotype originated in a young woman with Graves' ophthalmopathy. J is TRBJ1-2 and V is TRBV6-1; D perhaps matches TRBD1 (5 bases). The sample consisted of blood. CDR3: CASSLRSTGQKSGGYTF. In DNA form, the CDR3 reads TGTGCCAGCAGTCTTCGCAGCACAGGCCAGAAATCCGGTGGCTACACCTTC.